Below are 28 T cell receptor beta chains sequenced from a single sample in a study of shared clonotypes between healthy human individuals. TCRdb's copy holds only in-frame clones and misses some; the assay was immunoSEQ multiplex PCR. The sample yields approximately 2,000,000 clones, 93% seen once. Naive CD8 cells lacked CD45RO and underwent positive selection for CCR7, leaving out terminally differentiated effector memory CD45RA+ cells. Sequenced input: naive CD8+ T cells from PBMCs. These receptors all stem from a man aged 18 to 29 in good health. Some clones in this sample may be carry-over from other donors' samples.

CDR3 region: CASSEAWTLAEYEQYF. The CDR3, as DNA: TGTGCCAGCAGTGAAGCGTGGACTCTAGCCGAGTACGAGCAGTACTTC. The chain is built from TRBV6-1 and TRBJ2-7; the D gene is possibly TRBD2 (5 bases). The CDR3 length is 16 residues. The V end was cut by 0 bases, the J end by 4 bases, with 16 bases between. Germline CDR1 MNHNS, CDR2 SASEGT.

The J gene is TRBJ2-1, the V gene TRBV9; 14 bases line up with TRBD2. V shed 3 bases, J shed 8 bases, and the junction held 10 bases outside the gene matches. CDR1 and CDR2 (germline): SGDLS, YYNGEE. The CDR3 has 17 amino acids. CDR3 sequence: CASSARLTSGRVDEQFF. For the CDR3, the DNA is TGTGCCAGCAGCGCCCGCCTGACTAGCGGGAGGGTAGATGAGCAGTTCTTC.

As for this clone: Other DNA variants within this sample encode the same CDR3. The CDR3 is CASSFRGYSNQPQHF. CDR3 sequence (DNA): TGTGCCAGCAGTTTCCGGGGTTATAGCAATCAGCCCCAGCATTTT. J is TRBJ1-5 and V is TRBV28; D call uncertain. The germline V gene encodes CDR1 MDHEN and CDR2 SYDVKM. This CDR3 is built from 15 residues. V was pared by 3 bases and J by 0 bases, with 9 bases between.

V gene TRBV7-3 combines with J gene TRBJ2-5; TRBD2 aligns across 9 bases. The CDR3 runs to 16 residues. Unmatched junction bases numbered 8, after V lost 5 bases and J lost 1 base. The V gene's germline CDR1 is SGHTA and CDR2 FQGTGA. Here the CDR3 reads CASSNPLAGSQETQYF. CDR3 nucleotides: TGTGCCAGCAGCAATCCGCTAGCGGGATCCCAAGAGACCCAGTACTTC.

This chain joins TRBV27 and TRBJ2-3; D might be TRBD1 (6 bases). Trimming removed 2 bases at V and 2 bases at J, with 11 bases between. The CDR3 loop spans 15 amino acids. Germline CDR1 MNHEY, CDR2 SMNVEV (reference sequence). This CDR3 reads CASSLRRQATDTQYF. As DNA, the CDR3 is TGTGCCAGCAGTTTACGGCGACAGGCCACAGATACGCAGTATTTT.

The chain has TRBV19 and TRBJ1-1; 9 positions agree with TRBD1. The trim removed 9 bases at V and 0 bases at J, leaving 14 bases unmatched. The CDR3 contains 17 residues. CDR1 is LNHDA and CDR2 is SQIVND in the germline V gene (reference sequence). The CDR3 protein is CASRTGGYRGLNTEAFF. CDR3 DNA sequence: TGTGCCAGCAGAACGGGGGGTTACAGGGGGCTGAACACTGAAGCTTTCTTT.

In its sample, this clone was seen once. The chain recombines TRBV7-9 with TRBJ2-7; the D is unclear. The germline gives CDR1 SEHNR, CDR2 FQNEAQ (reference sequence). The CDR3 totals 16 residues. V lost 5 bases to trimming and J lost 5 bases, with 22 bases between them. The CDR3 spells CASSPGLRAGGHEQYF. DNA for the CDR3: TGTGCCAGCAGCCCAGGATTACGGGCTGGTGGCCACGAGCAGTACTTC.

The chain has TRBV28 and TRBJ2-3; D gene unclear. Germline loops: CDR1 MDHEN, CDR2 SYDVKM. Trimming took off 3 bases at V and 3 bases at J, with 13 bases between the two ends. This CDR3 has 15 residues. The CDR3 sequence is CASSFLGTFTDTQYF. Written as DNA, the CDR3 is TGTGCCAGCAGTTTTCTTGGAACTTTTACAGATACGCAGTATTTT.

The V call is TRBV27, the J call TRBJ2-7; TRBD1 aligns across 8 bases. The junction had 9 bases not matched to a gene; V was cut back by 1 base and J by 4 bases. Germline assignment: CDR1 MNHEY and CDR2 SMNVEV (reference sequence). There are 16 residues in the CDR3. CDR3 loop: CASSLLTGTGPYEQYF. For the CDR3, the DNA is TGTGCCAGCAGTTTATTAACCGGGACAGGACCTTACGAGCAGTACTTC.

This chain connects TRBV29-1 to TRBJ2-1, with D possibly being TRBD1 (6 bases). The V gene's germline CDR1 is SQVTM and CDR2 ANQGSEA. The CDR3 has 15 residues. V was pared by 4 bases and J by 6 bases, with 19 bases between. The CDR3 DNA is TGCAGCGTTGTTAGGTGGGCAGGGGTGGGCAATGAGCAGTTCTTC. Amino acids: CSVVRWAGVGNEQFF.

Only one count was recorded for this clone. DNA for the CDR3: TGCGCCAGCAGTGGCCATTCGTGGGTGGAGCCCGGGGCCAACGTCCTGACTTTC. Its translation: CASSGHSWVEPGANVLTF. The chain uses TRBV10-1 and TRBJ2-6, with D hard to call. V was cut by 4 bases and J by 4 bases, with 20 bases left in between. CDR1 is WNHNN and CDR2 is SYGVQD in the germline V gene (reference sequence). The CDR3 consists of 18 residues.

This chain links TRBV5-6 with TRBJ2-3; the D gene is possibly TRBD2 (6 bases). This CDR3 comprises 17 residues. V gave up 0 bases and J gave up 2 bases, with 16 bases separating them. The germline V gene has CDR1 SGHDT and CDR2 YYEEEE. CDR3 bases: TGTGCCAGCAGCTTGGCCGGGCGGGAAGGGGCCACAGATACGCAGTATTTT. Amino acids: CASSLAGREGATDTQYF.

This sequence joins TRBV30 and TRBJ2-2, with TRBD2 as a possible D gene (5 bases). Germline values: CDR1 GTSNPN, CDR2 SVGIG (reference sequence). This CDR3 is 13 amino acids long. Trimming cost V 4 bases and J 6 bases, with 12 bases left between them. The CDR3: CAWNPGWAGELFF. The DNA of the CDR3 is TGTGCCTGGAACCCGGGATGGGCCGGGGAGCTGTTTTTT. The full variable domain, its missing parts supplied by reference TRBV30 and TRBJ2-2, is SQTIHQWPATLVQPVGSPLSLECTVEGTSNPNLYWYRQAAGRGLQLLFYSVGIGQISSEVPQNLSASRPQDRQFILSSKKLLLSDSGFYLCAWNPGWAGELFFGEGSRLTVL.

The chain employs TRBV4-2 and TRBJ1-5, with 7 bases fitting TRBD1. The V and J ends lost 2 bases and 6 bases, in that order; junction bases with no gene match: 1. Germline CDR1 reads LGHNA; CDR2 reads YNFKEQ. The CDR3 extends over 13 amino acids. In nucleotides, the CDR3 is TGTGCCAGCAGCCAACGGACAGGTCAGCCCCAGCATTTT. This sequence encodes CASSQRTGQPQHF.

The V and J genes are TRBV19 and TRBJ2-1; no definite D call. This CDR3 is 17 amino acids long. CDR1 and CDR2 (germline): LNHDA, SQIVND (reference sequence). The V and J ends lost 6 bases and 0 bases respectively, with 18 bases between them. The CDR3 reads CASSQRSGQSSYNEQFF. The DNA for the CDR3 is TGTGCCAGTAGCCAACGGAGTGGCCAAAGCTCCTACAATGAGCAGTTCTTC. The complete variable domain, with remaining parts taken from reference TRBV19 and TRBJ2-1, reads DGGITQSPKYLFRKEGQNVTLSCEQNLNHDAMYWYRQDPGQGLRLIYYSQIVNDFQKGDIAEGYSVSREKKESFPLTVTSAQKNPTAFYLCASSQRSGQSSYNEQFFGPGTRLTVL.

The chain links TRBV7-2 to TRBJ2-1, with TRBD2 matching 16 bases. Per germline, CDR1 SGHTA and CDR2 FQGNSA. The CDR3 covers 15 residues. Trimming cost V 4 bases and J 9 bases; bases outside gene matches: 3. In DNA, the CDR3 is TGTGCCAGCAGCTCGGGACTAGCGGGAGGGGGTGAGCAGTTCTTC. This codes for CASSSGLAGGGEQFF.

A single count supports this clone. V and J are TRBV23-1 and TRBJ1-5; 9 bases line up with TRBD1. TRBV23-1 has ORF status, its function being uncertain. Trimming removed 3 bases from V and 2 bases from J; junction bases left unmatched: 23. There are 22 residues in the CDR3. The CDR3 DNA is TGCGCCAGCAGTCATTCCAACCATACCGGGACAGGGTATGAAAGGGGCAATCAGCCCCAGCATTTT. Encoded protein: CASSHSNHTGTGYERGNQPQHF.

The chain's CDR3 is CASSLGRASAKNTGELFF. CDR3 coding DNA: TGTGCCAGCAGCTTAGGTCGGGCTAGCGCTAAGAACACCGGGGAGCTGTTTTTT. V is TRBV7-9 and J is TRBJ2-2; tentative D call: TRBD2 (6 bases). The V gene lost 1 base and the J gene lost 1 base, with 16 bases spanning the gap. Germline assignment: CDR1 SEHNR and CDR2 FQNEAQ (reference sequence). This CDR3 is built from 18 residues.

With regard to this clone: The same CDR3 can be traced to other DNA sequences in this sample. The chain is built from TRBV7-9 and TRBJ2-1, with D uncertain. The V gene's germline CDR1 is SEHNR and CDR2 FQNEAQ (reference sequence). The CDR3 spans 12 residues. The germline V and J ends were trimmed by 4 bases and 3 bases, with 4 bases remaining between them. The DNA of the CDR3 is TGTGCCAGCAGCTACAGCTACAATGAGCAGTTCTTC. This gives the protein CASSYSYNEQFF. Full variable domain (outside the CDR3, taken from reference TRBV7-9 and TRBJ2-1): DTGVSQNPRHKITKRGQNVTFRCDPISEHNRLYWYRQTLGQGPEFLTYFQNEAQLEKSRLLSDRFSAERPKGSFSTLEIQRTEQGDSAMYLCASSYSYNEQFFGPGTRLTVL.

V gene TRBV7-3 combines with J gene TRBJ2-1, with 8 positions matching TRBD2. Germline assignment: CDR1 SGHTA and CDR2 FQGTGA. The junction had 13 bases not matched to a gene; V was cut back by 3 bases and J by 9 bases. CDR3 size: 16 residues. The DNA of the CDR3 is TGTGCCAGCAGCTTGGGACCGGGAGGGGATTTGGGTGAGCAGTTCTTC. It encodes CASSLGPGGDLGEQFF.

V gene TRBV2 combines with J gene TRBJ2-1; TRBD2 agrees at 9 bases. This CDR3 is built from 16 residues. After removal of 6 bases from V and 7 bases from J, the junction contained 13 bases not matched to a gene. In germline, CDR1 is SNHLY, CDR2 FYNNEI. CDR3 loop: CASSSASGTRWNEQFF. Here the CDR3 DNA reads TGTGCCAGCAGCTCGGCTAGCGGGACTAGGTGGAATGAGCAGTTCTTC.

This clone appeared a single time. The CDR3 DNA sequence: TGTGCCAGCAGCCAAGGGATCCTACATTCACCCCTCCACTTT. It codes for CASSQGILHSPLHF. The chain couples TRBV7-3 to TRBJ1-6; D unresolved. From germline, CDR1 is SGHTA and CDR2 FQGTGA. The CDR3 runs to 14 residues. Trimming shortened V by 5 bases and J by 8 bases, and 13 bases separated the two germline ends.

V usage is TRBV5-1 and J usage is TRBJ2-1; 7 positions agree with TRBD2. After removal of 4 bases from V and 4 bases from J, the junction contained 11 bases not matched to a gene. The CDR3 extends over 16 amino acids. The germline CDR1 and CDR2 sequences are SGHRS and YFSETQ. CDR3 DNA: TGCGCCAGCAGCCTCTATAGGCTAGCGGCTTACAATGAGCAGTTCTTC. Residues: CASSLYRLAAYNEQFF.

This clone is a singleton in its sample. The chain combines TRBV21-1 with TRBJ1-1; the listed D gene, TRBD1, was not tested against the DNA. TRBV21-1 is a listed pseudogene. The CDR3 covers 15 residues. The CDR3 DNA is TGTGCCAGCAGCACACCCAGGGGGCGCGACACTGAAGCTTTCTTT. It yields the protein CASSTPRGRDTEAFF.

The CDR3 DNA is TGTGCCTGGAGTGTAGTCGCCGACGAGGCTGAAGCTTTCTTT. It translates to CAWSVVADEAEAFF. The gene calls are TRBV30 and TRBJ1-1, with no clear D. This CDR3 is built from 14 residues. Germline V gene sequence: CDR1 GTSNPN, CDR2 SVGIG (reference sequence). V was shortened by 0 bases and J by 6 bases, with 14 bases between the two germline ends.

V gene TRBV7-9 combines with J gene TRBJ2-5; weak D call: TRBD1 (6 bases). Looked up from germline, CDR1 is SEHNR and CDR2 is FQNEAQ (reference sequence). Deletions cut 5 bases from V and 5 bases from J, with 21 bases between. This CDR3 has 16 amino acids. The CDR3 loop reads CASSGTVQGLGETQYF. CDR3 nucleotides: TGTGCCAGCAGCGGTACGGTACAGGGCCTGGGGGAGACCCAGTACTTC. Variable domain in full (rest from reference TRBV7-9 and TRBJ2-5): DTGVSQNPRHKITKRGQNVTFRCDPISEHNRLYWYRQTLGQGPEFLTYFQNEAQLEKSRLLSDRFSAERPKGSFSTLEIQRTEQGDSAMYLCASSGTVQGLGETQYFGPGTRLLVL.

This chain joins TRBV4-1 and TRBJ2-3; D not resolved. The germline CDR1 and CDR2 sequences are MGHRA and YSYEKL. The CDR3 covers 13 residues. Between the trimmed V and J ends, which lost 4 bases and 4 bases, there was a span of 9 bases. CDR3 sequence (DNA): TGCGCCAGCAGCCCCCCAGAAGCAGATACGCAGTATTTT. This translates into CASSPPEADTQYF.

As for this clone: Other DNA sequences in this specimen translate into the identical CDR3. Here the CDR3 reads CASSLGGANVLTF. In DNA, the CDR3 is TGTGCCAGCAGCTTAGGTGGGGCCAACGTCCTGACTTTC. The J gene is TRBJ2-6, the V gene TRBV7-3; no reliable D call. The germline V gene encodes CDR1 SGHTA and CDR2 FQGTGA. Trimming cost V 2 bases and J 3 bases, with 2 bases left between them. The CDR3 runs 13 residues.